The clone carrying this TCR beta chain was detected only a few times. Its antigen is not known. This sample was included in a study of T cells after yellow fever vaccination. Study results and caveats: Abundant contaminating clonotypes from the bulk population could appear in FACS-sorted repertoires. At 95% to 97% for CD4 and 88% for CD8, most primary-vaccination clones showed up again after the booster. A faster peak, day 5 versus 15, was reached by the weaker secondary response.

Universal primer sites and UMIs were introduced during 5'RACE template-switching synthesis of TCR cDNA. TCRdb fed the 5' RACE reads into MiXCR, producing one record per CDR3 protein. The sample holds some 350,000 distinct CDR3 sequences, 8.5% to 9% seen once. Germline V gene data show CDR1 as WNHNN and CDR2 as SYGVQD (reference sequence). Deletions cut 8 bases from V and 0 bases from J, with 16 bases between. The CDR3 contains 15 residues. This clonotype originated in a man aged 18 to 29 who received the YFV17D yellow fever vaccine. Sequencing was performed on PBMCs, taken on the day of the first yellow fever vaccination. This chain links TRBV10-1 with TRBJ1-1; perhaps TRBD1 as D (6 bases). This CDR3 is CASVRGERMNTEAFF. The CDR3, as DNA: TGCGCCAGCGTTAGGGGGGAGAGGATGAACACTGAAGCTTTCTTT.